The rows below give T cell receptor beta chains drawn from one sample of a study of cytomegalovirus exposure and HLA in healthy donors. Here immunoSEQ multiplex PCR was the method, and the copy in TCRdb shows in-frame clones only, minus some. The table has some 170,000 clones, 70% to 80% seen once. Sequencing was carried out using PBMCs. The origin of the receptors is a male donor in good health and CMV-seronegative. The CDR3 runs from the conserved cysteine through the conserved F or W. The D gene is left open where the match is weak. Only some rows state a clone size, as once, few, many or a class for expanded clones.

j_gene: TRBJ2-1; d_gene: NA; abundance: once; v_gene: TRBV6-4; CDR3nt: TGTGCCAGCAGTGACTCGGATGTCGGGGAGCAGTTCTTC; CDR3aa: CASSDSDVGEQFF
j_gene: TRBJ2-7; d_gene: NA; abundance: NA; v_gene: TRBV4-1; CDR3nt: TGCGCCGGCAGCCAAGGCCCTCTTGTTGACAGAGCCTACGAGCAGTACTTC; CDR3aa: CAGSQGPLVDRAYEQYF
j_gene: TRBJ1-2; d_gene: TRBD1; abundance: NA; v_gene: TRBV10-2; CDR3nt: TGCGCCAGCAGTGAGGTACCGGACAGGGGGATCTATGGCTACACCTTC; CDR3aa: CASSEVPDRGIYGYTF
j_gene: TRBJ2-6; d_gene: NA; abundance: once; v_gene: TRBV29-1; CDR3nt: TGCAGCGTTTCTGGTCAGGTGACTGGGGCCAACGTCCTGACTTTC; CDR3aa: CSVSGQVTGANVLTF
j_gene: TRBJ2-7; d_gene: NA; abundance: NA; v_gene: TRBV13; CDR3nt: TGTGCCAGCAGCTTCAGCGGGACAAACTCCTACGAGCAGTACTTC; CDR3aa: CASSFSGTNSYEQYF
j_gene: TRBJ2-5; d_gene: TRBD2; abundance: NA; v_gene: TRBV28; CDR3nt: TGTGCCAGCAGTTTAGAGGCAGCGGGAGCATCGTGGGAGACCCAGTACTTC; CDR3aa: CASSLEAAGASWETQYF
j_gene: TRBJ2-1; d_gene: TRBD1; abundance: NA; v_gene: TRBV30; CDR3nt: TGTGCCTGGACGCCGGGACAGGGGGCCAGTGAGCAGTTCTTC; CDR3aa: CAWTPGQGASEQFF
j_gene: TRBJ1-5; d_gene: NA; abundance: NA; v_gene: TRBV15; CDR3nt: TGTGCCACCAGCAGACAGGTTGCTCAGCCCCAGCATTTT; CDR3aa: CATSRQVAQPQHF
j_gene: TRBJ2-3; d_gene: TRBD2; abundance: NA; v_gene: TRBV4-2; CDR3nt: TGTGCCAGCAGCCAAGAGAGGGAGGGCGCAGATACGCAGTATTTT; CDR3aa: CASSQEREGADTQYF
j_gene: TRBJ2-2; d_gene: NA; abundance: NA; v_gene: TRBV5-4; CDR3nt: TGTGCCAGCAGCCCCTTCAACACCGGGGAGCTGTTTTTT; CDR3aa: CASSPFNTGELFF
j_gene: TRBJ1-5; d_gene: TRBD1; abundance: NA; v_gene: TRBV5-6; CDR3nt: TGTGCCAGCAGCTTGGCGGTCAGGGGGGATCAGCCCCAGCATTTT; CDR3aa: CASSLAVRGDQPQHF
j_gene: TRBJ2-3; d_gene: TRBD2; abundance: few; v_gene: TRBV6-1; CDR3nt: TGTGCCAGCAGTGAACTAGCGGACACAGATACGCAGTATTTT; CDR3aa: CASSELADTDTQYF
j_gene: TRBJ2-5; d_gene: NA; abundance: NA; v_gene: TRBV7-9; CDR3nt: TGTGCCAGCAGCTCGCAGGGCGGTTTAGAGACCCAGTACTTC; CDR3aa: CASSSQGGLETQYF
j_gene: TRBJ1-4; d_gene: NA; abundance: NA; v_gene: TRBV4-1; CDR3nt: TGCGCCAGCAGCCAAGATTCAACGGCAGGGAGGGAAAAACTGTTTTTT; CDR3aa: CASSQDSTAGREKLFF
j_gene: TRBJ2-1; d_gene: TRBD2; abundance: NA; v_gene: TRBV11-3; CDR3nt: TGTGCCAGCAGCCCCAGGCCTAGCGGGGGGAGGGGCAATGAGCAGTTCTTC; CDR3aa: CASSPRPSGGRGNEQFF
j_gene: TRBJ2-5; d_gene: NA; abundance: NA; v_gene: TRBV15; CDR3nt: TGTGCCACCAGCAGAGATCTTGGGGAGCAAGAGACCCAGTACTTC; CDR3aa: CATSRDLGEQETQYF
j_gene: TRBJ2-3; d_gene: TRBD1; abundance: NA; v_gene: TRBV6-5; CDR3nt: TGTGCCAGCAGTTACTCGGGCAGGGGGCCGGATACGCAGTATTTT; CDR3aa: CASSYSGRGPDTQYF
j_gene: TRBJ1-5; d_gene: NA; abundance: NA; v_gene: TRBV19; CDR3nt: TGTGCCAGTAGGGCAGGGGATCAGCCCCAGCATTTT; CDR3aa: CASRAGDQPQHF
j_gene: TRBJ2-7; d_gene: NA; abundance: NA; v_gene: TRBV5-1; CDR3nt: TGCGCCAGCAGCCCAGACTCCTACGAGCAGTACTTC; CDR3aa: CASSPDSYEQYF
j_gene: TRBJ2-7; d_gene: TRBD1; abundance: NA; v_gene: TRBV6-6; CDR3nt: TGTGCCAGCAACCCTGAAGGGGGCGGCGAGCAGTACTTC; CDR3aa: CASNPEGGGEQYF
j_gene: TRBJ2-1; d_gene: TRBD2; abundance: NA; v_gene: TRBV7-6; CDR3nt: TGTGCCAGCAGCTTAGAAGGAGGCGGGGGGCACTACAATGAGCAGTTCTTC; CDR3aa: CASSLEGGGGHYNEQFF
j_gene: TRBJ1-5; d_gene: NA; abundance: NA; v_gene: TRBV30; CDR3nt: TGTGCCTGGAGTCCCCGGAGGGCGGGGAATCAGCCCCAGCATTTT; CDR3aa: CAWSPRRAGNQPQHF
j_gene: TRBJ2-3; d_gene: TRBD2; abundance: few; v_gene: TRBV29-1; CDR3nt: TGCAGCGTTGAAGCGGTGGGGACTAGCGGGATCACAGATACGCAGTATTTT; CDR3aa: CSVEAVGTSGITDTQYF
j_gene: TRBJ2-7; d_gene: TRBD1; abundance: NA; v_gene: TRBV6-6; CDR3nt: TGTGCCAGCAGCCCTCGTACGGGACAGGCCTACGAGCAGTACTTC; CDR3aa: CASSPRTGQAYEQYF
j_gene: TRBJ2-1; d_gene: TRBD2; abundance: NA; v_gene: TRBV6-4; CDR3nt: TGTGCCAGCAGCGCATCGGGGAGCGGGGCCTACAATGAGCAGTTCTTC; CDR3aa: CASSASGSGAYNEQFF